These 17 T cell receptor beta chains came from one sample sequenced in a study of CD8+ T cells in alopecia areata. It was cDNA, reverse transcribed from extracted RNA, that served as the sequencing template. Repertoires were generated with immunoSEQ multiplex PCR, while TCRdb's copy carries only in-frame clones and drops some. The sample shows 12,000 or so clones, more than 45% of them seen only once. Those with alopecia areata gave lesional scalp punch biopsies and peripheral blood. The specimen was skin. These receptors were collected from a human donor with alopecia areata.

The genes are TRBV7-2 and TRBJ2-1; 8 positions match TRBD2. Germline loops: CDR1 SGHTA, CDR2 FQGNSA. The ends lost 3 bases at V and 7 bases at J; junction bases unmatched: 11. This CDR3 has 16 residues. The chain's CDR3 is CASSFVTGGLGNEQFF. The DNA of the CDR3 is TGTGCCAGCAGCTTCGTGACGGGAGGGTTGGGTAATGAGCAGTTCTTC. Looking up the rest from reference TRBV7-2 and TRBJ2-1 gives the full variable domain: GAGVSQSPSNKVTEKGKDVELRCDPISGHTALYWYRQSLGQGLEFLIYFQGNSAPDKSGLPSDRFSAERTGGSVSTLTIQRTQQEDSAVYLCASSFVTGGLGNEQFFGPGTRLTVL.

This clone was detected a few times. V usage is TRBV29-1 and J usage is TRBJ2-6; tentatively, D is TRBD1 (6 bases). Trimming pared 4 bases from V and 3 bases from J, leaving 10 bases between. CDR3 length: 14 amino acids. CDR1 is SQVTM and CDR2 is ANQGSEA in the germline V gene. For the CDR3, the DNA is TGCAGCGTTGGAGGGGGAGATGGGGCCAACGTCCTGACTTTC. Its protein is CSVGGGDGANVLTF.

The chain carries TRBV7-6 and TRBJ2-5; D is unresolved. The J call may be mistaken, given a closer DNA end match to TRBJ2-7. Germline-derived CDR1 and CDR2 are SGHVS and FNYEAQ. This CDR3 spans 14 amino acids. The CDR3 sequence is CASSPPGVPDEQYF. The CDR3 nucleotides read TGTGCCAGCAGCCCCCCTGGGGTGCCTGACGAGCAGTACTTC.

The V call is TRBV30, the J call TRBJ1-1; D not resolved. The CDR3 is 12 amino acids. Per the germline V gene, CDR1 is GTSNPN and CDR2 is SVGIG (reference sequence). V dropped 3 bases and J dropped 8 bases, with 13 bases sitting between them. The CDR3 reads CAWRSPPPEAFF. For the CDR3, the DNA is TGTGCCTGGAGATCCCCGCCTCCAGAAGCTTTCTTT.

This chain connects TRBV4-1 to TRBJ1-2; maybe TRBD1 (6 bases). The CDR3 runs to 15 residues. Germline-derived CDR1 and CDR2 are MGHRA and YSYEKL. Trimming shortened V by 0 bases and J by 0 bases, and 8 bases separated the two germline ends. Here the CDR3 DNA reads TGCGCCAGCAGCCAAGACAGGGGACCTAACTATGGCTACACCTTC. It translates to CASSQDRGPNYGYTF.

The chain is built from TRBV18 and TRBJ2-3; no clear D. Germline V gene data show CDR1 as KGHSH and CDR2 as LQKENI. This CDR3 is 13 amino acids long. V gave up 1 base and J gave up 2 bases, with 4 bases separating them. CDR3 loop: CASSPQNTDTQYF. CDR3 DNA sequence: TGTGCCAGCTCACCACAGAACACAGATACGCAGTATTTT.

This clone was picked up a small number of times. The DNA for the CDR3 is TGTGCCAGCAGTGATACGTTGCTAGCGGCATACTACGAGCAGTACTTC. Residues: CASSDTLLAAYYEQYF. The rearrangement uses TRBV2 and TRBJ2-7, with TRBD2 matching 7 bases. J was trimmed by 3 bases and V by 3 bases; bases with no gene match: 11. From germline, CDR1 is SNHLY and CDR2 FYNNEI. The CDR3 has 16 amino acids.

The gene calls are TRBV7-9 and TRBJ1-3; D possibly corresponds to TRBD1 (5 bases). The CDR3 is 15 amino acids. V was clipped by 4 bases and J by 4 bases, with 14 bases between them. From germline, CDR1 is SEHNR and CDR2 FQNEAQ (reference sequence). CDR3 residues: CASSWQGTTGNTIYF. The CDR3 DNA sequence: TGTGCCAGCAGCTGGCAGGGTACAACGGGAAACACCATATATTTT. Full variable domain (outside the CDR3, taken from reference TRBV7-9 and TRBJ1-3): DTGVSQNPRHKITKRGQNVTFRCDPISEHNRLYWYRQTLGQGPEFLTYFQNEAQLEKSRLLSDRFSAERPKGSFSTLEIQRTEQGDSAMYLCASSWQGTTGNTIYFGEGSWLTVV.

The V and J genes are TRBV11-2 and TRBJ2-1, with no clear D. V was clipped by 3 bases and J by 5 bases, with 14 bases between them. Germline V lookup: CDR1 SGHAT, CDR2 FQNNGV. There are 15 residues in the CDR3. The CDR3 here is CASSFSYGNNNEQFF. DNA of the CDR3: TGTGCCAGCAGCTTCTCTTACGGCAACAACAATGAGCAGTTCTTC.

This clone was recorded once. The chain carries TRBV28 and TRBJ2-3, with 8 bases that match TRBD2. This CDR3 spans 16 amino acids. Per the germline V gene, CDR1 is MDHEN and CDR2 is SYDVKM. V lost 4 bases and J lost 4; bases outside the gene matches: 10. This chain's CDR3 is CASSSIRAGAPDTQYF. DNA of the CDR3: TGTGCCAGCAGTTCCATCAGAGCGGGAGCCCCAGATACGCAGTATTTT.

The chain couples TRBV29-1 to TRBJ2-1, with D possibly matching TRBD2 (7 bases). The CDR3 sequence is 16 residues long. The V end was cut by 0 bases, the J end by 5 bases, with 17 bases between. Germline CDR1 SQVTM, CDR2 ANQGSEA. CDR3 bases: TGCAGCGTTGAAGAAGTTTGGAGCGGGGACAACAATGAGCAGTTCTTC. This translates into CSVEEVWSGDNNEQFF.

The V and J genes are TRBV23-1 and TRBJ2-7; 9 bases are shared with TRBD2. TRBV23-1 is recorded as an ORF, its role being uncertain. The V gene end was trimmed by 2 bases and the J gene end by 3 bases; junction bases not matched to a gene: 8. The CDR3 is 16 amino acids. CDR3 amino acids: CASSQRSRLAVYEQYF. The CDR3 bases are TGCGCCAGCAGTCAACGATCGAGACTAGCGGTCTACGAGCAGTACTTC.

V gene TRBV20-1 combines with J gene TRBJ1-1; D is unclear. CDR3 size: 8 residues. Germline V gene lookup returns CDR1 DFQATT and CDR2 SNEGSKA (reference sequence). V lost 3 bases to trimming and J lost 11 bases, with 4 bases between them. CDR3 sequence reads: CSASLAFF. The CDR3 bases are TGCAGTGCTAGCCTCGCTTTCTTT.

In this sample, this clone turned up a few times. The CDR3 bases are TGTGCCAGCTCACCACTGGGGTTTAGCACAGATACGCAGTATTTT. It encodes CASSPLGFSTDTQYF. The genes are TRBV18 and TRBJ2-3; D gene unclear. Germline values: CDR1 KGHSH, CDR2 LQKENI. The CDR3 totals 15 residues. V lost 1 base to trimming and J lost 0 bases, with 8 bases between them.

The CDR3 nucleotides read TGCGCCAGCAGCCACGGTAACGGGGGATACGAGCAGTACTTC. Protein product: CASSHGNGGYEQYF. The chain recombines TRBV4-3 with TRBJ2-7, with D possibly matching TRBD2 (6 bases). With 3 bases removed from V and 4 bases from J, the gap between germline ends came to 13 bases. The germline CDR1 and CDR2 sequences are LGHNA and YSLEER. The CDR3 is 14 amino acids.

This clone was seen a single time. This chain joins TRBV11-3 and TRBJ2-4; possibly TRBD1 or TRBD2 for D (7 bases each). The CDR3 runs 18 residues. Germline V gene sequence: CDR1 SGHNT, CDR2 YENEEA. V shed 0 bases and J shed 0 bases, with 15 bases lying between them. The CDR3 region is CASSLDQGGTLAKNIQYF. The CDR3 nucleotides are TGTGCCAGCAGCTTAGATCAGGGGGGGACGCTAGCCAAAAACATTCAGTACTTC.

The J gene is TRBJ2-4, the V gene TRBV29-1, with unresolved D. The CDR3 runs to 16 residues. Trimming took 4 bases from V and 0 from J, leaving 16 bases between them. Germline loops: CDR1 SQVTM, CDR2 ANQGSEA. The CDR3 DNA follows: TGCAGCGTTGTCTCCGGGCTCAAACTAGCCAAAAACATTCAGTACTTC. It specifies CSVVSGLKLAKNIQYF.